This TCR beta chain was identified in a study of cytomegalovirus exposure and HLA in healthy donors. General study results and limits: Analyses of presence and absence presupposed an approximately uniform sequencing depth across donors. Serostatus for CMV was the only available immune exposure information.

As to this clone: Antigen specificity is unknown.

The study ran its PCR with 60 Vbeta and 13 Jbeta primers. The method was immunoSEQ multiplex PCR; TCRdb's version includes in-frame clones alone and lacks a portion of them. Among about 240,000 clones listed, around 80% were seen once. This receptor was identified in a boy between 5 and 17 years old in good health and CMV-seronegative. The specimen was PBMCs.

Here the CDR3 DNA reads TGTGCCAGCAGTTACTCGATGGCGAACACTGAAGCTTTCTTT. Translation gives CASSYSMANTEAFF. This chain uses TRBV6-6 with TRBJ1-1; no firm D call. V was trimmed by 0 bases and J by 1 base, leaving 6 bases between them. Germline loops: CDR1 MNHNY, CDR2 SVGAGI (reference sequence). The CDR3 length is 14 residues.